Listed here are 25 T cell receptor beta chains from one sample, sequenced in a study of PD-L1 blockade in urothelial cancer. Method: immunoSEQ multiplex PCR; TCRdb's copy keeps in-frame clones and lacks some. The profile shows roughly 60,000 clones, almost 85% of them singletons. The sample here was PBMCs, taken around atezolizumab (anti-PD-L1) treatment. Receptors originate from a man in his 70s with urothelial cancer.

The chain combines TRBV9 with TRBJ2-1; D may be TRBD2 (6 bases). Germline lookup yields CDR1 SGDLS and CDR2 YYNGEE. V was clipped by 0 bases and J by 5 bases, with 15 bases between them. The CDR3 runs 16 residues. For the CDR3, the DNA is TGTGCCAGCAGCGTAGTCGGGCTAGCGAAGAACAATGAGCAGTTCTTC. Its protein product is CASSVVGLAKNNEQFF.

This clone was found a few times. V gene TRBV5-1 combines with J gene TRBJ2-1; 12 nucleotides agree with TRBD2. The ends lost 0 bases at V and 7 bases at J; junction bases unmatched: 5. CDR1 and CDR2 (germline): SGHRS, YFSETQ. The CDR3 loop spans 16 amino acids. The CDR3 loop is CASSLAGLAGINEQFF. In DNA form, the CDR3 reads TGCGCCAGCAGCTTGGCCGGACTAGCGGGAATTAATGAGCAGTTCTTC. The entire variable domain, with the rest obtained from reference TRBV5-1 and TRBJ2-1, is as follows: KAGVTQTPRYLIKTRGQQVTLSCSPISGHRSVSWYQQTPGQGLQFLFEYFSETQRNKGNFPGRFSGRQFSNSRSEMNVSTLELGDSALYLCASSLAGLAGINEQFFGPGTRLTVL.

This chain uses TRBV7-6 with TRBJ2-3; no firm D call. The germline V gene encodes CDR1 SGHVS and CDR2 FNYEAQ. With 1 base removed from V and 5 bases from J, the gap between germline ends came to 10 bases. The CDR3 extends over 14 amino acids. CDR3 nucleotide sequence: TGTGCCAGCAGCTTAGTTGTCTCGGGAGATACGCAGTATTTT. Residues: CASSLVVSGDTQYF.

The chain recombines TRBV28 with TRBJ2-5, with D hard to call. Germline-derived CDR1 and CDR2 are MDHEN and SYDVKM. The V gene lost 3 bases and the J gene lost 2 bases, with 10 bases spanning the gap. The CDR3 has 14 amino acids. The CDR3 loop reads CASSFRGDQETQYF. CDR3 DNA sequence: TGTGCCAGCAGTTTTAGAGGAGATCAAGAGACCCAGTACTTC. The whole variable domain, remainder taken from reference TRBV28 and TRBJ2-5, is DVKVTQSSRYLVKRTGEKVFLECVQDMDHENMFWYRQDPGLGLRLIYFSYDVKMKEKGDIPEGYSVSREKKERFSLILESASTNQTSMYLCASSFRGDQETQYFGPGTRLLVL.

V gene TRBV19 combines with J gene TRBJ2-5; no clear D. The CDR3 consists of 15 residues. Germline-derived CDR1 and CDR2 are LNHDA and SQIVND (reference sequence). Trimming cost V 3 bases and J 1 base, with 12 bases left between them. As DNA, the CDR3 is TGTGCCAGTAGTATCGGCGCGGAGCCCCAAGAGACCCAGTACTTC. Translated: CASSIGAEPQETQYF.

This rearrangement joins TRBV6-1 to TRBJ2-3; 10 bases map to TRBD2. CDR3 length equals 15 residues. CDR1 MNHNS and CDR2 SASEGT come from the germline V gene. The junction had 3 bases not matched to a gene; V was cut back by 5 bases and J by 1 base. The CDR3 is CASSPGTSGTDTQYF. CDR3 sequence (DNA): TGTGCCAGCAGTCCCGGGACTAGCGGCACAGATACGCAGTATTTT.

This chain links TRBV5-1 with TRBJ2-3; 7 nucleotides agree with TRBD1. Germline V gene lookup returns CDR1 SGHRS and CDR2 YFSETQ. V lost 0 bases and J lost 2; bases outside the gene matches: 3. The CDR3 has 15 residues. In nucleotides, the CDR3 is TGCGCCAGCAGCTTGGAGGACAGGACCACAGATACGCAGTATTTT. Protein product: CASSLEDRTTDTQYF. Using reference TRBV5-1 and TRBJ2-3 for the parts outside the CDR3, the full variable domain is KAGVTQTPRYLIKTRGQQVTLSCSPISGHRSVSWYQQTPGQGLQFLFEYFSETQRNKGNFPGRFSGRQFSNSRSEMNVSTLELGDSALYLCASSLEDRTTDTQYFGPGTRLTVL.

J is TRBJ2-3 and V is TRBV2; 7 bases align to TRBD2. The junction had 7 bases not matched to a gene; V was cut back by 10 bases and J by 0 bases. The CDR3 contains 14 residues. Germline CDR1 SNHLY, CDR2 FYNNEI. This CDR3 reads CATYRGDSTDTQYF. Here the CDR3 DNA reads TGTGCCACCTACCGGGGGGATAGCACAGATACGCAGTATTTT.

V is TRBV2 and J is TRBJ2-7, with D possibly matching TRBD2 (5 bases). CDR3 length equals 14 residues. The germline CDR1 and CDR2 sequences are SNHLY and FYNNEI. Trimming took off 3 bases at V and 2 bases at J, with 11 bases between the two ends. DNA of the CDR3: TGTGCCAGCAGTGACCAGACGGGGACCTACGAGCAGTACTTC. It codes for CASSDQTGTYEQYF. Full variable domain (remainder filled in from reference TRBV2 and TRBJ2-7): EPEVTQTPSHQVTQMGQEVILRCVPISNHLYFYWYRQILGQKVEFLVSFYNNEISEKSEIFDDQFSVERPDGSNFTLKIRSTKLEDSAMYFCASSDQTGTYEQYFGPGTRLTVT.

The chain carries TRBV5-1 and TRBJ2-6; unclear D gene. The CDR3 has 14 residues. From germline, CDR1 is SGHRS and CDR2 YFSETQ. V shed 7 bases and J shed 0 bases, with 8 bases lying between them. DNA for the CDR3: TGCGCCAGCGTAGAAACCTCTGGGGCCAACGTCCTGACTTTC. This translates into CASVETSGANVLTF. The full variable domain, with the rest looked up from reference TRBV5-1 and TRBJ2-6, is KAGVTQTPRYLIKTRGQQVTLSCSPISGHRSVSWYQQTPGQGLQFLFEYFSETQRNKGNFPGRFSGRQFSNSRSEMNVSTLELGDSALYLCASVETSGANVLTFGAGSRLTVL.

The J gene is TRBJ2-1, the V gene TRBV7-8; 8 nucleotides agree with TRBD2. The trim removed 5 bases at V and 5 bases at J, leaving 8 bases unmatched. Germline CDR1 reads SGHVS; CDR2 reads FQNEAQ. The CDR3 has 15 amino acids. The CDR3 region is CASSPSGTRNNEQFF. Written as DNA, the CDR3 is TGTGCCAGCAGCCCCTCCGGGACTAGGAACAATGAGCAGTTCTTC.

The V and J genes are TRBV27 and TRBJ2-7, with D maybe TRBD2 (5 bases). V shed 5 bases and J shed 7 bases, with 30 bases lying between them. CDR3 size: 18 residues. Germline CDR1 is MNHEY and CDR2 is SMNVEV (reference sequence). CDR3 region: CASSRKPLNSGGFSEQYF. The CDR3 nucleotides read TGTGCCAGCAGTCGAAAACCCCTCAACTCGGGCGGGTTTTCAGAGCAGTACTTC.

V gene TRBV9 combines with J gene TRBJ2-3; 8 bases are a match to TRBD2. CDR1 is SGDLS, CDR2 YYNGEE, per germline. With 2 bases clipped from V and 2 bases from J, the junction kept 7 bases outside the gene matches. The CDR3 extends over 16 amino acids. The CDR3 DNA reads TGTGCCAGCAGCGTCGGGGGGGGCCGCCCCACAGATACGCAGTATTTT. Amino acids: CASSVGGGRPTDTQYF.

V is TRBV2 and J is TRBJ2-7, with D possibly being TRBD1 (7 bases). Trimming shortened V by 7 bases and J by 4 bases, and 17 bases separated the two germline ends. Germline CDR1 reads SNHLY; CDR2 reads FYNNEI. This CDR3 spans 14 amino acids. Written as DNA, the CDR3 is TGTGCCAGCATCGAGGAGGGGGCAGTATACGAGCAGTACTTC. Amino acids: CASIEEGAVYEQYF.

V usage is TRBV27 and J usage is TRBJ2-1; 9 bases line up with TRBD1. Per the germline V gene, CDR1 is MNHEY and CDR2 is SMNVEV (reference sequence). V lost 0 bases and J lost 10; bases outside the gene matches: 7. This CDR3 comprises 15 residues. CDR3 coding DNA: TGTGCCAGCAGTTTATCTCGGGACAGGGCCCCCGAGCAGTTCTTC. It specifies CASSLSRDRAPEQFF.

This clone has only one observation. The V call is TRBV7-9, the J call TRBJ2-1; TRBD2 might be the D (6 bases). Germline values: CDR1 SEHNR, CDR2 FQNEAQ (reference sequence). CDR3 length equals 19 residues. Between the trimmed V and J ends, which lost 5 bases and 1 base, there was a span of 24 bases. The CDR3 reads CASSLQGGGYGFSYNEQFF. CDR3 coding DNA: TGTGCCAGCAGCCTTCAGGGAGGAGGCTACGGGTTTTCCTACAATGAGCAGTTCTTC. Drawing the rest from reference TRBV7-9 and TRBJ2-1, the complete variable domain is DTGVSQNPRHKITKRGQNVTFRCDPISEHNRLYWYRQTLGQGPEFLTYFQNEAQLEKSRLLSDRFSAERPKGSFSTLEIQRTEQGDSAMYLCASSLQGGGYGFSYNEQFFGPGTRLTVL.

This chain connects TRBV18 to TRBJ1-1; the D is unclear. Germline V gene lookup returns CDR1 KGHSH and CDR2 LQKENI. V dropped 0 bases and J dropped 11 bases, with 10 bases sitting between them. The CDR3 totals 12 residues. CDR3 bases: TGTGCCAGCTCACCACCGCAGGTCGCGGCTTTCTTT. Its translation is CASSPPQVAAFF.

This sequence joins TRBV6-5 and TRBJ1-5, with D possibly matching TRBD1 (6 bases). Germline CDR1 is MNHEY and CDR2 is SVGAGI. V lost 6 bases to trimming and J lost 2 bases, with 14 bases between them. The CDR3 sequence is 15 residues long. The CDR3 is CASRPKQGGNQPQHF. The DNA of the CDR3 is TGTGCCAGCAGACCAAAACAGGGAGGCAATCAGCCCCAGCATTTT.

The chain links TRBV27 to TRBJ1-5; the D gene is possibly TRBD1 (5 bases). The CDR3 covers 17 residues. V lost 5 bases, J lost 2 bases, and 19 bases lay in between. Germline V gene lookup returns CDR1 MNHEY and CDR2 SMNVEV (reference sequence). CDR3 sequence: CASSPSGAAGRNQPQHF. Here the CDR3 DNA reads TGTGCCAGCAGTCCCTCGGGCGCTGCAGGGCGCAATCAGCCCCAGCATTTT.

J is TRBJ1-5 and V is TRBV11-2; D remains ambiguous. Germline CDR1 is SGHAT and CDR2 is FQNNGV. The ends were cut back, 1 base at V and 4 bases at J, with 8 bases in the middle. There are 14 residues in the CDR3. CDR3 nucleotide sequence: TGTGCCAGCAGCTTAGGTCCGCAGAATCAGCCCCAGCATTTT. Translating gives CASSLGPQNQPQHF.

This clone was detected only a few times. J is TRBJ2-7 and V is TRBV5-6, with D possibly TRBD2 on 5 matching bases. Trimming removed 1 base from V and 0 bases from J, with 14 bases in between. Germline V gives CDR1 SGHDT, CDR2 YYEEEE. This CDR3 is 16 amino acids long. The CDR3 is CASSLQRLRSSYEQYF. DNA for the CDR3: TGTGCCAGCAGCTTGCAGAGACTACGGAGCTCCTACGAGCAGTACTTC.

This chain connects TRBV7-9 to TRBJ2-1; TRBD2 might be the D (5 bases). The CDR3 sequence is 15 residues long. Germline CDR1 is SEHNR and CDR2 is FQNEAQ (reference sequence). The V and J ends lost 5 bases and 2 bases respectively, with 13 bases between them. For the CDR3, the DNA is TGTGCCAGCAGCAAAAGCGGACCTACCTACAATGAGCAGTTCTTC. Its protein product is CASSKSGPTYNEQFF.

This clone appeared a single time. V gene TRBV28 combines with J gene TRBJ2-5; TRBD1 agrees at 11 bases. J lost 7 bases, V lost 1 base, and 5 bases had no gene match. Looked up from germline, CDR1 is MDHEN and CDR2 is SYDVKM. The CDR3 runs to 15 residues. The CDR3 loop is CASSLLGTGGRTQYF. The CDR3 DNA reads as TGTGCCAGCAGTTTATTAGGGACAGGGGGTAGGACCCAGTACTTC.

The chain links TRBV19 to TRBJ2-1; perhaps TRBD1 as D (5 bases). V dropped 2 bases and J dropped 2 bases, with 7 bases sitting between them. Germline V gene lookup returns CDR1 LNHDA and CDR2 SQIVND (reference sequence). This CDR3 is 14 amino acids long. The CDR3 is CASSIQGPYNEQFF. In DNA form, the CDR3 reads TGTGCCAGTAGTATACAGGGCCCCTACAATGAGCAGTTCTTC.

The chain employs TRBV25-1 and TRBJ2-2; possibly TRBD2 for D (6 bases). This CDR3 has 15 residues. V lost 0 bases, J lost 4 bases, and 9 bases lay in between. From germline, CDR1 is MGHDK and CDR2 SYGVNS. CDR3 protein: CASSEYLAPTGELFF. The CDR3 DNA reads as TGTGCCAGCAGTGAATACCTAGCGCCCACCGGGGAGCTGTTTTTT.